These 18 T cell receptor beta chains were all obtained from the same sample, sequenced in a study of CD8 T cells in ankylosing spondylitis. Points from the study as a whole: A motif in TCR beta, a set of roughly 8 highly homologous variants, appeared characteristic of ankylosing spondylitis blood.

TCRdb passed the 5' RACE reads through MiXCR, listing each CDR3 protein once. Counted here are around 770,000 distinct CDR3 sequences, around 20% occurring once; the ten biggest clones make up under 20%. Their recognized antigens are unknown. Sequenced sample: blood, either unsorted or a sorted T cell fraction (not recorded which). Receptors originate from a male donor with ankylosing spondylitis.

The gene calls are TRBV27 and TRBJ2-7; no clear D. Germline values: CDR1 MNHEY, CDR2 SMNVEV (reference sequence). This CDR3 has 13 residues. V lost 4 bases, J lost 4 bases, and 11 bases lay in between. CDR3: CASSSLISYEQYF. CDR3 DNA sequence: TGTGCCAGCAGTTCCCTCATCTCGTACGAGCAGTACTTC.

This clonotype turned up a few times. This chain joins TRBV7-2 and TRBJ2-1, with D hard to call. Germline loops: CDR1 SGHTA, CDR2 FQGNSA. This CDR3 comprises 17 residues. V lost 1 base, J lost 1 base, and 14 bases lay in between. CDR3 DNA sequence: TGTGCCAGCAGCTTAGTGGGCGCTTTCGGGTCCTACAATGAGCAGTTCTTC. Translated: CASSLVGAFGSYNEQFF.

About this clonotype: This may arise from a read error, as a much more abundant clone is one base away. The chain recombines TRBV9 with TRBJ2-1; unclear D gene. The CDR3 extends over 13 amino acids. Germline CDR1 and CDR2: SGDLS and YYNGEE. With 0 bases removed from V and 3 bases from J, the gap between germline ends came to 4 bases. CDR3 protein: CASSVGDYNEQFF. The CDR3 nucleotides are TGTGCCAGCAGCGTAGGGGACTACAATGAGCAGTTCTTC. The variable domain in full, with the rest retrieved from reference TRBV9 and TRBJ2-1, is DSGVTQTPKHLITATGQRVTLRCSPRSGDLSVYWYQQSLDQGLQFLIQYYNGEERAKGNILERFSAQQFPDLHSELNLSSLELGDSALYFCASSVGDYNEQFFGPGTRLTVL.

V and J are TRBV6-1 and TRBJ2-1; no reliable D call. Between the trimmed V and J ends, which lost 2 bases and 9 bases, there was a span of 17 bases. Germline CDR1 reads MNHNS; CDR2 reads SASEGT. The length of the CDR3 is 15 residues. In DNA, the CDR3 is TGTGCCAGCAGTGAAAGACTCTGGGCAGCGAGTGAGCAGTTCTTC. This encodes CASSERLWAASEQFF.

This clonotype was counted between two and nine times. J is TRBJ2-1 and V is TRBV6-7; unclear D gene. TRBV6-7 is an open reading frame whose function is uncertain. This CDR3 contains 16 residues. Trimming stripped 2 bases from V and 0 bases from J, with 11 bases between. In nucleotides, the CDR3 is TGTGCCAGCAGTTACGAAAGCCGCAGCTCCTACAATGAGCAGTTCTTC. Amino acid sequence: CASSYESRSSYNEQFF.

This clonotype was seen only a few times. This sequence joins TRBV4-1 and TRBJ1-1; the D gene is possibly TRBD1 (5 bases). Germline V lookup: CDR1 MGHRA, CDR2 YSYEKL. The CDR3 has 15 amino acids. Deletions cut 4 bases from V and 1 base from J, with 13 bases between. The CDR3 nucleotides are TGCGCCAGCAGCCGCCTACTAGGACAGAACACTGAAGCTTTCTTT. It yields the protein CASSRLLGQNTEAFF.

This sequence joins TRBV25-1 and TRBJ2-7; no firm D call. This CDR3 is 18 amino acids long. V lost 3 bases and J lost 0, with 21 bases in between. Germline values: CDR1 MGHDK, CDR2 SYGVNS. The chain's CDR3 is CASSDGKGWQLSSYEQYF. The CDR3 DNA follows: TGTGCCAGCAGTGATGGAAAGGGTTGGCAGTTGAGCTCCTACGAGCAGTACTTC.

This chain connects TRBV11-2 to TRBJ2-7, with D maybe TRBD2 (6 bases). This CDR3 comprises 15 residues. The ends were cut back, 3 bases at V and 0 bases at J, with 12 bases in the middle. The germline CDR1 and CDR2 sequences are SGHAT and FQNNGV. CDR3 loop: CASSFGSGISYEQYF. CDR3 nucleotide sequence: TGTGCCAGCAGCTTTGGTAGCGGAATCTCCTACGAGCAGTACTTC.

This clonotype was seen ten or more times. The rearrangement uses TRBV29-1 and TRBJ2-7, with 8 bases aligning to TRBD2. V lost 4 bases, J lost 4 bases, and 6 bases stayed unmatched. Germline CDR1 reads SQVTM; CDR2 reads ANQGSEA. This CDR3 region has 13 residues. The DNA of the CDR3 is TGCAGCGTTGGGATAGCGGGACAATACGAGCAGTACTTC. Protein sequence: CSVGIAGQYEQYF.

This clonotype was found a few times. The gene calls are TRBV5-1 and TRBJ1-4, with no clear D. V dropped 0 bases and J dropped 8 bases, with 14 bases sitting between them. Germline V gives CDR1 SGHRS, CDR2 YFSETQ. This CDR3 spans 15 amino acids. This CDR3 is CASSLADTSGEKLFF. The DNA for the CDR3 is TGCGCCAGCAGCTTGGCCGACACATCGGGGGAAAAACTGTTTTTT.

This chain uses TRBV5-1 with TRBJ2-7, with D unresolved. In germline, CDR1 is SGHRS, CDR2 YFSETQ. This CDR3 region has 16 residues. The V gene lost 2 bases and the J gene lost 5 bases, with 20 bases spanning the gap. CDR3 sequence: CASSFRPMRSIHEQYF. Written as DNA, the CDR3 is TGCGCCAGCAGCTTTCGTCCGATGCGTAGTATCCACGAGCAGTACTTC.

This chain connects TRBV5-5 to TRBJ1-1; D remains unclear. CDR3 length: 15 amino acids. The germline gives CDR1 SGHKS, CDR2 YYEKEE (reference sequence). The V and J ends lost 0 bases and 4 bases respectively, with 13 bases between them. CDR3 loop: CASSLDRGKGTEAFF. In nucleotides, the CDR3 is TGTGCCAGCAGCTTGGACCGCGGGAAAGGCACTGAAGCTTTCTTT. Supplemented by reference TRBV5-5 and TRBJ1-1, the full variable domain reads DAGVTQSPTHLIKTRGQQVTLRCSPISGHKSVSWYQQVLGQGPQFIFQYYEKEERGRGNFPDRFSARQFPNYSSELNVNALLLGDSALYLCASSLDRGKGTEAFFGQGTRLTVV.

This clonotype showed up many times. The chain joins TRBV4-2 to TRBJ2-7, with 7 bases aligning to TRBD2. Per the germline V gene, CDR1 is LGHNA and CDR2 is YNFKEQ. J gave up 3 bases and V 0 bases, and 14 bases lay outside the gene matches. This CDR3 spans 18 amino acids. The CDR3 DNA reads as TGTGCCAGCAGCCAAGATGGGGGGGGGATTGATGTTAGCTACGAGCAGTACTTC. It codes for CASSQDGGGIDVSYEQYF.

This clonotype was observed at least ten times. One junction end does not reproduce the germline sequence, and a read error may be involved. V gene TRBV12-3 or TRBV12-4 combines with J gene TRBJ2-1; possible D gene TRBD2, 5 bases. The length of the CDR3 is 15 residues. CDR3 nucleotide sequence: TGTGCCAGCAGTCTAGCCGGTCAATCGGGTCTTGAGCAGTTCTTC. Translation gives CASSLAGQSGLEQFF.

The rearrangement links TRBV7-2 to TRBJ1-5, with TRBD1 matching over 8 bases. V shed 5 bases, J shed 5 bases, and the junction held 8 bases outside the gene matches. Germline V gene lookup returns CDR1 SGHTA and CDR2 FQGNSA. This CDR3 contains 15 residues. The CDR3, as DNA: TGTGCCAGCAGCCCCGGGACAGGCGTACATCAGCCCCAGCATTTT. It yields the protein CASSPGTGVHQPQHF.

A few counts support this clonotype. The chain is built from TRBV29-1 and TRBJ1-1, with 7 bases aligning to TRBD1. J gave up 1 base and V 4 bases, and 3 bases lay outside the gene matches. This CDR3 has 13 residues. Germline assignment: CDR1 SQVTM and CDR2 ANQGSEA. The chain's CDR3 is CSVADRANTEAFF. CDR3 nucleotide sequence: TGCAGCGTTGCAGACAGGGCGAACACTGAAGCTTTCTTT.

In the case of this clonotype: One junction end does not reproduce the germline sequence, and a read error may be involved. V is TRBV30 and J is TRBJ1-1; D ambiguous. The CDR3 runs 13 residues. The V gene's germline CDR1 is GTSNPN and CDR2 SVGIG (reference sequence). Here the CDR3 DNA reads TGTGCCGGGAGGTCTGGGAGAAACACTGAAGCTTTCTTT. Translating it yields CAGRSGRNTEAFF.

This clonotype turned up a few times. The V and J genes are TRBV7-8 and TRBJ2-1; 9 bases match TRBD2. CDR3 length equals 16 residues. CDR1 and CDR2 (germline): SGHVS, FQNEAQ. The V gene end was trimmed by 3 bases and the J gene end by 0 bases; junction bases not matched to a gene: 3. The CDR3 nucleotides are TGTGCCAGCAGCTTTCTTAGCGGGAGCTCCTACAATGAGCAGTTCTTC. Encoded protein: CASSFLSGSSYNEQFF.